These 27 T cell receptor beta chains were sequenced from one sample in a study of vaccination effects on CD4 cells after COVID-19. Their antigens remain unidentified. Pools of viral peptides were used by the ViraFEST assay to expand antigen-specific CD4+ T cells ahead of sequencing. When ten to eleven days of culture had elapsed, CD4+ T cells were isolated. The study found no prior SARS-CoV-2 infection in the vaccine recipients, who tested negative for nucleocapsid antibodies. Assay: immunoSEQ multiplex PCR; the TCRdb copy retains only in-frame clones and omits some. The sample consists of 25,000 to 35,000 clones, around 75% of them appearing once. The sample here was CD4+ T cells from PBMCs cultured with SARS-CoV-2 spike peptides, taken before COVID-19 vaccination. The receptors shown here come from a human donor who received a COVID-19 vaccine.

This rearrangement joins TRBV20-1 to TRBJ2-7; unclear D gene. Trimming pared 3 bases from V and 3 bases from J, leaving 6 bases between. The CDR3 has 11 residues. CDR1 and CDR2 from the germline V gene are DFQATT and SNEGSKA (reference sequence). CDR3 loop: CSASVNYEQYF. DNA for the CDR3: TGCAGTGCTAGCGTTAACTACGAGCAGTACTTC.

This clone has only one observation. CDR3 sequence: CASIDREDGYTF. In DNA, the CDR3 is TGTGCCAGCATCGACAGGGAGGATGGCTACACCTTC. The chain joins TRBV12-3 or TRBV12-4 to TRBJ1-2; 7 positions agree with TRBD1. This CDR3 has 12 residues. With 7 bases clipped from V and 6 bases from J, the junction kept 5 bases outside the gene matches.

In this sample, this clone turned up a few times. The chain employs TRBV4-1 and TRBJ2-7, with 11 bases matching TRBD2. After removal of 4 bases from V and 4 bases from J, the junction contained 9 bases not matched to a gene. Germline V lookup: CDR1 MGHRA, CDR2 YSYEKL. This CDR3 has 16 amino acids. The CDR3 nucleotides are TGCGCCAGCAGCCGAGATCTAGCGGGAGGCTTGTACGAGCAGTACTTC. This encodes CASSRDLAGGLYEQYF.

This clone was detected a few times. The V call is TRBV10-2, the J call TRBJ1-1; D remains unclear. Trimming took 11 bases from V and 2 from J, leaving 18 bases between them. The CDR3 is 14 amino acids. Germline V gene sequence: CDR1 WSHSY, CDR2 SAAADI. In nucleotides, the CDR3 is TGCGCCTGTATCACACCGGAGGGAAACACTGAAGCTTTCTTT. It codes for CACITPEGNTEAFF.

This clone was found once. The chain is built from TRBV7-9 and TRBJ2-5, with D possibly TRBD2 on 5 matching bases. Germline V lookup: CDR1 SEHNR, CDR2 FQNEAQ (reference sequence). The CDR3 contains 14 residues. V was clipped by 5 bases and J by 4 bases, with 14 bases between them. CDR3: CASSATPGSETQYF. The DNA for the CDR3 is TGTGCCAGCAGCGCGACTCCGGGGTCAGAGACCCAGTACTTC.

The chain combines TRBV24-1 with TRBJ2-1; tentative D call: TRBD2 (6 bases). V dropped 4 bases and J dropped 0 bases, with 12 bases sitting between them. The CDR3 covers 16 residues. Germline lookup yields CDR1 KGHDR and CDR2 SFDVKD. The CDR3 sequence is CATSEGLTSSYNEQFF. In DNA form, the CDR3 reads TGTGCCACCAGTGAGGGACTTACTAGCTCCTACAATGAGCAGTTCTTC.

This sequence joins TRBV28 and TRBJ2-1; 14 bases map to TRBD2. The CDR3 runs 16 residues. Germline values: CDR1 MDHEN, CDR2 SYDVKM. Trimming removed 6 bases from V and 6 bases from J; junction bases left unmatched: 7. CDR3 sequence: CASRSGLAGVRNEQFF. The CDR3 DNA sequence: TGTGCCAGCAGGTCGGGACTAGCGGGAGTTCGCAATGAGCAGTTCTTC.

The V and J genes are TRBV29-1 and TRBJ2-7; TRBD2 matches 8 bases. Germline CDR1 is SQVTM and CDR2 is ANQGSEA. V lost 4 bases, J lost 4 bases, and 12 bases stayed unmatched. The CDR3 runs to 15 residues. CDR3 sequence (DNA): TGCAGCGTTGCGGGCAGCGGGGGCCACTGGTACGAGCAGTACTTC. It specifies CSVAGSGGHWYEQYF.

The genes are TRBV5-1 and TRBJ2-1; D is ambiguous. CDR3 length: 13 amino acids. Trimming stripped 7 bases from V and 0 bases from J, with 8 bases between. Germline lookup yields CDR1 SGHRS and CDR2 YFSETQ. The CDR3 DNA reads as TGCGCCAGCGCTGTGTCCTCCTACAATGAGCAGTTCTTC. This translates into CASAVSSYNEQFF.

This clone appeared a single time. The chain has TRBV19 and TRBJ2-2, with TRBD1 matching over 12 bases. Per the germline V gene, CDR1 is LNHDA and CDR2 is SQIVND (reference sequence). J was trimmed by 6 bases and V by 7 bases; bases with no gene match: 3. The CDR3 runs to 14 residues. CDR3 amino acids: CASTGTGGPGELFF. The CDR3 nucleotides are TGTGCCAGTACAGGGACAGGGGGCCCCGGGGAGCTGTTTTTT.

The chain's CDR3 is CASTGGQGAGELFF. The CDR3, as DNA: TGTGCCAGCACCGGGGGACAGGGGGCCGGGGAGCTGTTTTTT. The genes are TRBV2 and TRBJ2-2; 11 bases map to TRBD1. Trimming cost V 7 bases and J 6 bases; bases outside gene matches: 4. From germline, CDR1 is SNHLY and CDR2 FYNNEI. This CDR3 has 14 residues.

The chain joins TRBV7-2 to TRBJ1-2; D ambiguous. From germline, CDR1 is SGHTA and CDR2 FQGNSA. There are 13 residues in the CDR3. Deletions cut 4 bases from V and 8 bases from J, with 14 bases between. This CDR3 is CASSSLGVGGYTF. CDR3 coding DNA: TGTGCCAGCAGCTCCCTCGGGGTAGGAGGCTACACCTTC. The full variable domain, in which reference TRBV7-2 and TRBJ1-2 provide the parts outside the CDR3, is GAGVSQSPSNKVTEKGKDVELRCDPISGHTALYWYRQSLGQGLEFLIYFQGNSAPDKSGLPSDRFSAERTGGSVSTLTIQRTQQEDSAVYLCASSSLGVGGYTFGSGTRLTVV.

The chain has TRBV7-6 and TRBJ1-6; 10 bases are a match to TRBD1. Per germline, CDR1 SGHVS and CDR2 FNYEAQ. The J segment lost 8 bases and the V segment lost 5 bases, leaving 15 bases of the junction unmatched. This CDR3 region has 18 residues. The DNA of the CDR3 is TGTGCCAGCAGCCCCAGCGGGACAGGGGCCCGACTTTATTCACCCCTCCACTTT. Its protein product is CASSPSGTGARLYSPLHF.

The chain is built from TRBV6-1 and TRBJ1-2; D is perhaps TRBD1 (6 bases). V was pared by 3 bases and J by 5 bases, with 13 bases between. This CDR3 comprises 14 residues. Germline assignment: CDR1 MNHNS and CDR2 SASEGT. CDR3 sequence: CASSDRRTAYGYTF. CDR3 nucleotides: TGTGCCAGCAGTGATCGAAGGACAGCTTATGGCTACACCTTC.

This clone was detected once. The chain uses TRBV6-1 and TRBJ2-7; the D is unclear. Germline V gives CDR1 MNHNS, CDR2 SASEGT. The CDR3 extends over 14 amino acids. V lost 1 base and J 6 bases, leaving 13 bases between the germline ends. Here the CDR3 reads CASSEVLGPSEQYF. The CDR3 DNA reads TGTGCCAGCAGTGAAGTCCTCGGACCCTCCGAGCAGTACTTC.

This chain joins TRBV6-5 and TRBJ1-5; 8 bases line up with TRBD1. The germline V gene has CDR1 MNHEY and CDR2 SVGAGI. The V segment lost 6 bases and the J segment 6 bases; nucleotides outside the gene matches: 7. The CDR3 has 14 residues. The CDR3 sequence is CASRDREGGQPQHF. DNA of the CDR3: TGTGCCAGCAGGGACAGGGAGGGAGGTCAGCCCCAGCATTTT.

Written as DNA, the CDR3 is TGTGCCAGCAGTCGAGTCGCAGGGGTTGACGGCTACACCTTC. It translates to CASSRVAGVDGYTF. The chain uses TRBV6-5 and TRBJ1-2, with a possible D match to TRBD1 (6 bases). Germline V gene data show CDR1 as MNHEY and CDR2 as SVGAGI. The V end lost 5 bases, the J end lost 8 bases, and 18 bases lay between the germline ends. This CDR3 comprises 14 residues.

V usage is TRBV27 and J usage is TRBJ2-7; perhaps TRBD1 as D (6 bases). CDR1 and CDR2 from the germline V gene are MNHEY and SMNVEV (reference sequence). This CDR3 has 15 residues. V was clipped by 0 bases and J by 4 bases, with 13 bases between them. The CDR3 loop reads CASSLSGRGWYEQYF. The CDR3 DNA is TGTGCCAGCAGTTTATCCGGCAGGGGCTGGTACGAGCAGTACTTC.

For this clone: A junction end diverges from the germline sequence, so it may reflect a read error. This chain connects TRBV7-7 to TRBJ2-5, with 8 bases matching TRBD2. Germline V gene sequence: CDR1 SSHAT, CDR2 FNYEAQ (reference sequence). This CDR3 has 15 residues. The CDR3 DNA is TGTGCTAGCAGCCTCCGACTAGCGTCAGGCGAGACCCAGTACTTC. Protein product: CASSLRLASGETQYF.

V and J are TRBV30 and TRBJ2-1; D uncertain. With 2 bases removed from V and 9 bases from J, the gap between germline ends came to 8 bases. Per the germline V gene, CDR1 is GTSNPN and CDR2 is SVGIG (reference sequence). This CDR3 is 11 amino acids long. The CDR3 nucleotides are TGTGCCTGGAGTAGGAGAACTGAGCAGTTCTTC. Its protein is CAWSRRTEQFF.

The chain employs TRBV7-9 and TRBJ2-6, with 8 bases aligning to TRBD1. V shed 2 bases, J shed 1 base, and the junction held 7 bases outside the gene matches. The CDR3 is made up of 18 amino acids. Germline lookup yields CDR1 SEHNR and CDR2 FQNEAQ (reference sequence). The CDR3: CASSLTGQGGSGANVLTF. The DNA for the CDR3 is TGTGCCAGCAGCTTAACAGGACAGGGTGGGTCTGGGGCCAACGTCCTGACTTTC.

V and J are TRBV3-1 (or the pseudogene TRBV3-2) and TRBJ1-1; maybe TRBD1 (6 bases). V lost 4 bases to trimming and J lost 4 bases, with 10 bases between them. This CDR3 contains 13 residues. Germline CDR1 LGHDT, CDR2 YNNKEL (reference sequence). The CDR3 is CASSRGGGTEAFF. Written as DNA, the CDR3 is TGTGCCAGCAGCCGAGGAGGGGGCACTGAAGCTTTCTTT.

The J gene is TRBJ2-2, the V gene TRBV6-2 or TRBV6-3; the D gene is possibly TRBD2 (5 bases). Germline V lookup: CDR1 MNHEY, CDR2 SVGEGT. This CDR3 is 14 amino acids long. V was pared by 6 bases and J by 9 bases, with 17 bases between. The CDR3 region has the DNA TGTGCCAGCAGCACTACCGTACTAGAGCGGGAGCTGTTTTTT. This encodes CASSTTVLERELFF.

CDR3 DNA: TGTGCCAGCAGCCAATTCGGACAGCGTCAAGAGACCCAGTACTTC. Translation: CASSQFGQRQETQYF. The chain is built from TRBV5-6 and TRBJ2-5, with a tentative D call TRBD1 (6 bases). Trimming pared 4 bases from V and 2 bases from J, leaving 15 bases between. This CDR3 has 15 amino acids. Per germline, CDR1 SGHDT and CDR2 YYEEEE.

The V and J genes are TRBV6-4 and TRBJ1-1, with D perhaps TRBD1 (5 bases). The germline CDR1 and CDR2 sequences are MRHNA and SNTAGT. The CDR3 has 15 amino acids. Trimming took off 6 bases at V and 0 bases at J, with 14 bases between the two ends. The CDR3 DNA sequence: TGTGCCAGCAGAAAGGACAAACAAATGAACACTGAAGCTTTCTTT. Protein sequence: CASRKDKQMNTEAFF.

V and J are TRBV7-9 and TRBJ2-3; D is possibly TRBD2 (6 bases). This CDR3 contains 15 residues. Germline-derived CDR1 and CDR2 are SEHNR and FQNEAQ (reference sequence). V dropped 5 bases and J dropped 4 bases, with 16 bases sitting between them. CDR3 DNA sequence: TGTGCCAGCAGCCCAGCGGGTCACTTACCAGATACGCAGTATTTT. This gives the protein CASSPAGHLPDTQYF.

J is TRBJ2-7 and V is TRBV6-2 or TRBV6-3, with 7 bases that match TRBD1. The junction had 9 bases not matched to a gene; V was cut back by 5 bases and J by 2 bases. CDR1 and CDR2 (germline): MNHEY, SVGEGT. The CDR3 spans 15 residues. CDR3 region: CASSSRTGGTYEQYF. CDR3 nucleotides: TGTGCCAGCAGTAGCAGGACAGGTGGGACCTACGAGCAGTACTTC.